This TCR beta chain stems from a study of blood T cell repertoires in COVID-19 (dated by TCRdb to 2020 to 2021). For the study in its entirety: Samples covering the acute and convalescent phases of COVID-19 were provided by collaborators in the United States, Italy and Spain. A de-identified subject ID, COVID-19 status, age in years and sex were almost always included in the sample metadata. Where HLA class I and class II types were available, the types were taken from metadata supplied by the sample provider, not from assay-based typing. Deeply sampled blood TCRbeta repertoires from subjects exposed to, actively infected with, or recovered from COVID-19 were included in the dataset. Samples came from the ongoing ImmuneRACE study (first 160 participants) plus 1,254 subjects from 6 global collaborators. The repertoires were made available in a free public database intended to serve as a resource for research on the immune response to SARS-CoV-2. The material from the prospective study consisted of cDNA or gDNA derived from T cells, B-cell-depleted T cells, or PBMCs. On the study overall, not on this receptor specifically: The amount of clinical and demographic metadata varied by source and participant and was provided uncurated.

This clone was recorded only once. Its antigen is not yet known. Per-nucleotide qualities are absent, and no much larger clonotype sits a single base away. V is trimmed back by 3 bases and J by 8 bases, and the junction contains 12 bases that no gene match accounts for. CDR3 length: 15 amino acids, cysteine to phenylalanine. Here the CDR3 DNA is all that survives: 45 bases in frame from base 1. In the germline V gene, CDR1 corresponds to KGHSH and CDR2 to LQKENI. Collaborating institutions collected whole blood in K2EDTA tubes following their own protocols. For TCRbeta analysis, collaborators shipped samples in one of three forms: frozen whole blood, isolated PBMCs, or DNA extracted from either of those sample types. TCRbeta CDR3 regions were amplified from genomic DNA using the immunoSEQ Assay, a bias-controlled multiplex PCR. As for how the authors treated the data: The number of nucleated cells in each sample was estimated from the amplification of reference gene primers within the assay. To quantify the absolute abundance of each unique TCRbeta CDR3 rearrangement, sequence reads were collapsed and filtered. Productive Simpson clonality was computed per sample as the square root of Simpson's diversity index over productive rearrangements. Not all clones reach the TCRdb copy of this immuneACCESS table, which keeps in-frame sequences only. Checked studies attribute under half of the gap to unresolved V genes and leave the rest unexplained. V and J calls and clone size come straight from that table; D and trimming were deduced from the DNA. Here the sample has more than 130,000 clones; 84% occur a single time. About 9.3% of the sample is held by the ten biggest clonotypes.

The receptor was derived from a woman at least 80 years old in a cohort sampled during active or convalescent COVID-19. Recombination joined TRBV18 with TRBJ1-2, with 7 bases matching TRBD1. Sequenced sample: peripheral blood. The CDR3 protein is CASSPRGDRTSGYTF. The DNA reads as follows: TGTGCCAGCTCACCGCGAGGGGACAGAACGAGCGGCTACACCTTC.